The TCR beta chain described here comes from a study of human T cells and chemical hapten exposure. The time point: patch test 2, 6 weeks after DPC sensitization. Regarding treatment: therapeutic diphenylcyclopropenone sensitization with weekly scalp DPC. This clonotype was counted many times. Germline V CDR1 and CDR2: MGHRA, YSYEKL. Trimming took 3 bases from V and 4 from J, leaving 12 bases between them. CDR3 length equals 14 residues. Unique molecular identifiers were attached to individual cDNA molecules during library preparation. As processed by the authors: TCR counts had a median of about 99,000 per sample and spanned about 20,000 to 700,000. From the RACE reads, TCRdb called clonotypes with MiXCR, one entry per CDR3 protein. These V and J calls derive from TCRdb rather than the authors' analysis. The table lists tens of thousands of distinct CDR3 sequences, about 9.9% of them singletons.

The TCR was taken from a woman between 45 and 60 years old with alopecia areata. Some clones in this sample may be carry-over from other donors' samples. The J gene is TRBJ1-1, the V gene TRBV4-1, with D maybe TRBD1 (6 bases). The sample was whole blood, taken in connection with sensitization to the hapten diphenylcyclopropenone (DPC). The CDR3 reads CASSQPQGSTEAFF. CDR3 sequence (DNA): TGCGCCAGCAGCCAGCCACAGGGTAGCACTGAAGCTTTCTTT.